This TCR beta chain was recorded in a study of T cell responses to AZD1222 COVID-19 vaccine. Generated by immunoSEQ multiplex PCR, the TCRdb table keeps only in-frame clones and is missing some. The sample lists over 80,000 clones, 80% to 90% occurring once. The CDR3 extends over 13 amino acids. Trimming pared 6 bases from V and 11 bases from J, leaving 16 bases between. From germline, CDR1 is MNHEY and CDR2 SMNVEV (reference sequence). Points on this clone: The target antigen is unknown.

The study, taken as a whole, reports: Among AZD1222 vaccinees, only five or six were seropositive at baseline. Repertoires were collected only later (after the peak T cell response had occurred). Close to half of spike-specific TCRs reportedly recognize unmutated variant regions.

Sequences were derived from peripheral blood, sampled on day 0 of AZD1222 vaccination. The source is an adult in good health. V is TRBV27 and J is TRBJ2-2; D may be TRBD2 (7 bases). CDR3 protein: CASRLVAGAELFF. Written as DNA, the CDR3 is TGTGCCAGCAGGTTGGTTGCGGGGGCCGAGCTGTTTTTT.